This T cell receptor beta chain is from a study of blood T cells in healthy people across ages. CDR1 and CDR2 (germline): PRHDT, FYEKMQ (reference sequence). V gave up 5 bases and J gave up 0 bases, with 23 bases separating them. This CDR3 has 20 amino acids. Study results and limitations: CMV infection status of these donors was not known.

Peripheral blood was drawn, approximately 9.7 milliliters per donor. Total RNA extraction produced at least 5.5 micrograms (per sample) for the study. Remarks on this clonotype: What it recognizes is unknown.

With a J-beta primer mix and a sample-barcoded 5' primer, a second PCR ran 7 to 11 cycles. Every cDNA molecule bore a tag from a template-switch adaptor containing 12 random nucleotides. TCRdb re-called the 5' RACE reads with MiXCR, one entry per CDR3 protein. The sample gives 1 million or so distinct CDR3 sequences, less than 50% of which show up once; 18% is in the top ten. This sequence originates from a woman aged 60-70 years in good health. Source material: blood. The rearrangement uses TRBV13 and TRBJ2-6; possible D gene TRBD2, 7 bases. CDR3 in amino acids: CASSVRDTGGPASGANVLTF. CDR3 bases: TGTGCCAGCAGCGTCCGGGACACGGGGGGCCCCGCCTCTGGGGCCAACGTCCTGACTTTC.